This entry lists 24 T cell receptor beta chains sequenced from one sample in a study of T cell changes during pregnancy in multiple sclerosis. Clones were sequenced by immunoSEQ multiplex PCR, and TCRdb holds only the in-frame ones, with some missing. The repertoire holds tens of thousands of clones, with around 93% as singletons. Specimen: peripheral blood, collected after pregnancy. The receptor source for this set is a female donor with multiple sclerosis, enrolled in a pregnancy study.

The chain employs TRBV15 and TRBJ2-5; 11 positions agree with TRBD2. J lost 1 base, V lost 3 bases, and 7 bases had no gene match. CDR1 is LNHNV, CDR2 YYDKDF, per germline (reference sequence). The CDR3 runs 17 residues. CDR3 nucleotide sequence: TGTGCCACCAGCAGCACTAGCGGGAGCCGATTCCAAGAGACCCAGTACTTC. Translation: CATSSTSGSRFQETQYF. Full variable domain (rest looked up from reference TRBV15 and TRBJ2-5): DAMVIQNPRYQVTQFGKPVTLSCSQTLNHNVMYWYQQKSSQAPKLLFHYYDKDFNNEADTPDNFQSRRPNTSFCFLDIRSPGLGDTAMYLCATSSTSGSRFQETQYFGPGTRLLVL.

The chain couples TRBV10-3 to TRBJ2-3, with D maybe TRBD1 (5 bases). CDR1 ENHRY and CDR2 SYGVKD come from the germline V gene. The CDR3 is 14 residues long. V lost 7 bases and J lost 7, with 18 bases in between. CDR3 amino acids: CAIMPQGDRNTQYF. The CDR3 DNA is TGTGCCATCATGCCCCAGGGCGATAGGAATACGCAGTATTTT.

For the CDR3, the DNA is TGCGCCAGCAGCTTGGAAGGGGCGGTCACTGAAGCTTTCTTT. Amino acid sequence: CASSLEGAVTEAFF. The rearrangement links TRBV5-1 to TRBJ1-1; D is perhaps TRBD1 (5 bases). This CDR3 has 14 residues. Looked up from germline, CDR1 is SGHRS and CDR2 is YFSETQ. Trimming shortened V by 0 bases and J by 4 bases, and 10 bases separated the two germline ends.

V is TRBV4-2 and J is TRBJ2-1; perhaps TRBD2 as D (6 bases). Between the trimmed V and J ends, which lost 0 bases and 4 bases, there was a span of 13 bases. Germline lookup yields CDR1 LGHNA and CDR2 YNFKEQ. The CDR3 length is 16 residues. CDR3 residues: CASSQEIRELYNEQFF. Here the CDR3 DNA reads TGTGCCAGCAGCCAAGAAATCCGGGAGCTTTACAATGAGCAGTTCTTC.

The chain uses TRBV29-1 and TRBJ2-7; the D gene is possibly TRBD2 (6 bases). The CDR3 totals 12 residues. Germline lookup yields CDR1 SQVTM and CDR2 ANQGSEA. V was clipped by 4 bases and J by 2 bases, with 9 bases between them. CDR3 DNA: TGCAGCGTTGGGCCGGGGGCCTACGAGCAGTACTTC. Amino acid sequence: CSVGPGAYEQYF.

The chain recombines TRBV6-6 with TRBJ2-7; possible D gene TRBD2, 6 bases. V shed 6 bases and J shed 0 bases, with 12 bases lying between them. Germline V gene data show CDR1 as MNHNY and CDR2 as SVGAGI (reference sequence). The CDR3 runs 14 residues. CDR3 loop: CASRGGGSSYEQYF. DNA for the CDR3: TGTGCCAGCAGGGGCGGAGGGAGCTCCTACGAGCAGTACTTC.

The genes are TRBV27 and TRBJ1-5, with a tentative D call TRBD1 (6 bases). V was trimmed by 5 bases and J by 0 bases, leaving 14 bases between them. Germline CDR1 is MNHEY and CDR2 is SMNVEV (reference sequence). This CDR3 contains 16 residues. This CDR3 reads CASSIRQDYSNQPQHF. CDR3 in DNA: TGTGCCAGCAGTATCCGACAGGATTATAGCAATCAGCCCCAGCATTTT.

This clone was detected once. One end of the junction is discordant with germline, which a read error may explain. This sequence joins TRBV7-7 and TRBJ2-1; 9 bases agree with TRBD1. This CDR3 contains 14 residues. In germline, CDR1 is SSHAT, CDR2 FNYEAQ (reference sequence). CDR3 DNA: TGTGCTAGCAGCCTGTCACAGGGGGCTCATGAGCAGTTCTTC. Its protein is CASSLSQGAHEQFF.

The sample holds one count of this clone. The chain links TRBV5-4 to TRBJ2-3, with TRBD2 matching over 11 bases. Trimming removed 0 bases from V and 4 bases from J; junction bases left unmatched: 4. Germline V gene lookup returns CDR1 SGHNT and CDR2 YYREEE (reference sequence). This CDR3 has 16 amino acids. The CDR3, as DNA: TGTGCCAGCAGCTTGGTAGCGGGAGGGCCCGCAGATACGCAGTATTTT. Amino acid sequence: CASSLVAGGPADTQYF.

This chain joins TRBV29-1 and TRBJ1-1; the D gene is possibly TRBD1 (6 bases). CDR3 length equals 14 residues. Germline loops: CDR1 SQVTM, CDR2 ANQGSEA. The germline V and J ends were trimmed by 4 bases and 0 bases, with 12 bases remaining between them. In nucleotides, the CDR3 is TGCAGCGTTGTAAGAGGGGGGGTGAACACTGAAGCTTTCTTT. Translation: CSVVRGGVNTEAFF. Full variable domain (remainder filled in from reference TRBV29-1 and TRBJ1-1): SAVISQKPSRDICQRGTSLTIQCQVDSQVTMMFWYRQQPGQSLTLIATANQGSEATYESGFVIDKFPISRPNLTFSTLTVSNMSPEDSSIYLCSVVRGGVNTEAFFGQGTRLTVV.

The V call is TRBV11-1, the J call TRBJ2-1; TRBD2 matches 11 bases. Per the germline V gene, CDR1 is SGHAT and CDR2 is FQDESV (reference sequence). This CDR3 region has 16 residues. Trimming cost V 3 bases and J 9 bases; bases outside gene matches: 10. Here the CDR3 reads CASSFRPGTSGREQFF. As DNA, the CDR3 is TGTGCCAGCAGCTTTAGGCCGGGGACTAGCGGTCGTGAGCAGTTCTTC.

The chain links TRBV7-3 to TRBJ2-3; D call uncertain. The V gene lost 3 bases and the J gene lost 0 bases, with 7 bases spanning the gap. The CDR3 is 14 residues long. Germline CDR1 SGHTA, CDR2 FQGTGA. The CDR3 DNA follows: TGTGCCAGCAGCTTGATCGGGAGCACAGATACGCAGTATTTT. Protein sequence: CASSLIGSTDTQYF.

This clone was recorded only once. This chain links TRBV7-2 with TRBJ2-3; 8 bases agree with TRBD2. CDR1 and CDR2 (germline): SGHTA, FQGNSA. The CDR3 runs to 15 residues. V lost 2 bases to trimming and J lost 2 bases; unmatched junction nucleotides: 3. CDR3 sequence reads: CASSLIAGFTDTQYF. The CDR3, as DNA: TGTGCCAGCAGCTTAATAGCGGGGTTCACAGATACGCAGTATTTT.

The CDR3 loop is CASGPSGRGGELFF. DNA for the CDR3: TGTGCCAGCGGACCTAGCGGGAGAGGCGGGGAGCTGTTTTTT. The chain joins TRBV11-2 to TRBJ2-2, with 10 bases matching TRBD2. The CDR3 is 14 residues long. In germline, CDR1 is SGHAT, CDR2 FQNNGV. V was pared by 8 bases and J by 7 bases, with 7 bases of the junction left unmatched.

The chain has TRBV13 and TRBJ1-3; D is possibly TRBD1 (6 bases). The V gene lost 4 bases and the J gene lost 3 bases, with 22 bases spanning the gap. CDR1 and CDR2 from the germline V gene are PRHDT and FYEKMQ (reference sequence). There are 18 residues in the CDR3. In DNA form, the CDR3 reads TGTGCCAGCAGCTACCCGAGTAGGGGGAATCGTGGTGGAAACACCATATATTTT. It specifies CASSYPSRGNRGGNTIYF.

This clone was detected only once. DNA for the CDR3: TGCGCCAGCAGCCAAGAAACAGACTCCTACGAGCAGTACTTC. Translated: CASSQETDSYEQYF. V usage is TRBV4-1 and J usage is TRBJ2-7, with no clear D. The V gene's germline CDR1 is MGHRA and CDR2 YSYEKL. This CDR3 is built from 14 residues. V was trimmed by 0 bases and J by 0 bases, leaving 6 bases between them.

The rearrangement joins TRBV2 to TRBJ1-4, with 7 bases fitting TRBD1. J gave up 4 bases and V 3 bases, and 2 bases lay outside the gene matches. Germline V gene data show CDR1 as SNHLY and CDR2 as FYNNEI. The CDR3 length is 14 residues. Here the CDR3 reads CASSERGLNEKLFF. CDR3 coding DNA: TGTGCCAGCAGTGAGAGGGGGCTTAATGAAAAACTGTTTTTT.

The gene calls are TRBV7-2 and TRBJ2-7; TRBD2 matches 13 bases. The CDR3 consists of 16 residues. The ends lost 3 bases at V and 4 bases at J; junction bases unmatched: 6. Per the germline V gene, CDR1 is SGHTA and CDR2 is FQGNSA. CDR3 loop: CASSLEGLAGWYEQYF. The CDR3 DNA follows: TGTGCCAGCAGCTTGGAGGGACTAGCGGGATGGTACGAGCAGTACTTC. Variable domain in full (rest from reference TRBV7-2 and TRBJ2-7): GAGVSQSPSNKVTEKGKDVELRCDPISGHTALYWYRQSLGQGLEFLIYFQGNSAPDKSGLPSDRFSAERTGGSVSTLTIQRTQQEDSAVYLCASSLEGLAGWYEQYFGPGTRLTVT.

The rearrangement links TRBV7-9 to TRBJ1-2; a weak D match, TRBD1 (5 bases). Germline CDR1 SEHNR, CDR2 FQNEAQ (reference sequence). V was shortened by 5 bases and J by 0 bases, with 7 bases between the two germline ends. CDR3 length equals 13 residues. The CDR3 sequence is CASSQTANYGYTF. CDR3 sequence (DNA): TGTGCCAGCAGCCAGACAGCTAACTATGGCTACACCTTC.

The chain employs TRBV5-6 and TRBJ1-2; the match to TRBD1 covers 7 bases. Germline V gene sequence: CDR1 SGHDT, CDR2 YYEEEE. V gave up 1 base and J gave up 4 bases; unmatched junction bases: 10. The CDR3 is 16 amino acids. CDR3 protein: CASSLIGNRGAYGYTF. For the CDR3, the DNA is TGTGCCAGCAGCTTGATTGGGAACAGGGGAGCCTATGGCTACACCTTC.

The V and J genes are TRBV11-1 and TRBJ1-1; perhaps TRBD1 as D (5 bases). Trimming removed 1 base from V and 4 bases from J, with 10 bases in between. Germline lookup yields CDR1 SGHAT and CDR2 FQDESV (reference sequence). The CDR3 totals 14 residues. The CDR3 loop is CASSLVQGGTEAFF. CDR3 DNA sequence: TGTGCCAGCAGCTTAGTCCAGGGAGGCACTGAAGCTTTCTTT.

The chain joins TRBV5-4 to TRBJ2-1; weak D call: TRBD2 (5 bases). Trimming stripped 4 bases from V and 4 bases from J, with 18 bases between. The V gene's germline CDR1 is SGHNT and CDR2 YYREEE (reference sequence). The CDR3 contains 16 residues. CDR3 DNA: TGTGCCAGCAGCCCCACCCGAGGGCCCCTGTACAATGAGCAGTTCTTC. As protein: CASSPTRGPLYNEQFF.

V usage is TRBV12-5 and J usage is TRBJ2-1; 8 nucleotides align to TRBD1. V lost 1 base to trimming and J lost 8 bases; unmatched junction nucleotides: 13. This CDR3 is built from 17 residues. The V gene's germline CDR1 is LGHNT and CDR2 FRNRAP. The CDR3 DNA reads as TGTGCTAGTGGTTTGGACGACCCGGACAGGGATATGGATGAGCAGTTCTTC. Protein product: CASGLDDPDRDMDEQFF.

This chain uses TRBV27 with TRBJ1-5, with D tentatively TRBD1 (6 bases). The CDR3 covers 17 residues. CDR1 and CDR2 (germline): MNHEY, SMNVEV (reference sequence). The V end lost 6 bases, the J end lost 2 bases, and 20 bases lay between the germline ends. This chain's CDR3 is CASRPWGGQGGNQPQHF. The CDR3 nucleotides read TGTGCCAGCAGGCCTTGGGGGGGGCAGGGCGGCAATCAGCCCCAGCATTTT.